A few counts support the clone carrying this T cell receptor beta chain. Its antigen remains unidentified. The sample belongs to a study of T cell repertoires in cytomegalovirus infection. Study-wide points: Totalled public TCR beta family frequency picked out people who carried CMV plus the relevant HLA. HLA-C-restricted, CMV-specific TCR beta clonotypes were dominant ex vivo.

The CDR3 covers 17 residues. The V and J ends lost 1 base and 2 bases respectively, with 15 bases between them. CDR1 and CDR2 from the germline V gene are MGHRA and YSYEKL. TCRdb analysed the reads with MiXCR anew, one entry per CDR3 protein. This table has about 920,000 distinct CDR3 sequences, less than 40% appearing once. This specimen was cultured CD8+ T cells from PBMCs, taken from culture after CMV antigen stimulation. The chain is built from TRBV4-1 and TRBJ1-5, with D possibly matching TRBD1 (5 bases). This clonotype originated in a human donor in good health (CMV status not recorded). Some clones in this sample may be carry-over from other donors' samples. This chain's CDR3 is CASSQGVGQGGNQPQHF. The CDR3 DNA reads TGCGCCAGCAGCCAAGGGGTGGGGCAGGGTGGCAATCAGCCCCAGCATTTT.